These 16 T cell receptor beta chains were sequenced from one sample in a study of STAT3 mutations in large granular lymphocyte leukemia. Study conclusions and caveats: Every T-cell large granular lymphocyte leukemia patient had at least one immunodominant TCR beta clonotype.

No antigen has been identified for these receptors. Only in-frame clones appear in the TCRdb table, and some are missing; sequencing was by immunoSEQ multiplex PCR. This sample has over 30,000 clones, with over 75% found just once. The specimen was PBMCs. The receptor set was obtained from a human donor with T large granular lymphocyte leukemia. Some clones in this sample may be carry-over from other donors' samples.

The chain recombines TRBV5-4 with TRBJ2-5; 15 bases are shared with TRBD2. After removal of 10 bases from V and 6 bases from J, the junction contained 10 bases not matched to a gene. The CDR3 extends over 15 amino acids. Germline CDR1 is SGHNT and CDR2 is YYREEE (reference sequence). The CDR3: CASRGTSGGIQTQYF. CDR3 sequence (DNA): TGTGCCTCCCGGGGGACTAGCGGGGGGATTCAGACCCAGTACTTC.

The rearrangement links TRBV11-2 to TRBJ2-7; perhaps TRBD2 as D (5 bases). The length of the CDR3 is 15 residues. From germline, CDR1 is SGHAT and CDR2 FQNNGV. Trimming removed 2 bases at V and 2 bases at J, with 13 bases between. CDR3 sequence reads: CASSLSSSVPYEQYF. Here the CDR3 DNA reads TGTGCCAGCAGCTTATCTAGCTCAGTTCCCTACGAGCAGTACTTC.

This clone was observed a single time. This chain connects TRBV5-5 to TRBJ1-1; 10 positions agree with TRBD1. There are 18 residues in the CDR3. The V segment lost 0 bases and the J segment 0 bases; nucleotides outside the gene matches: 8. The germline V gene encodes CDR1 SGHKS and CDR2 YYEKEE (reference sequence). This CDR3 reads CASSLGGQGITVNTEAFF. DNA for the CDR3: TGTGCCAGCAGCTTGGGGGGACAGGGGATTACGGTGAACACTGAAGCTTTCTTT.

The genes are TRBV5-1 and TRBJ2-3; TRBD2 matches 10 bases. The germline V gene has CDR1 SGHRS and CDR2 YFSETQ. CDR3 length: 15 residues. V gave up 4 bases and J gave up 2 bases; unmatched junction bases: 4. For the CDR3, the DNA is TGCGCCAGCAGCATGACTAGCGGGTCCACAGATACGCAGTATTTT. Translated: CASSMTSGSTDTQYF.

The V gene is TRBV7-9, the J gene TRBJ2-7; 7 nucleotides align to TRBD2. CDR1 is SEHNR and CDR2 is FQNEAQ in the germline V gene (reference sequence). The CDR3 extends over 15 amino acids. After removal of 4 bases from V and 1 base from J, the junction contained 7 bases not matched to a gene. CDR3 amino acids: CASSSHGGGSYEQYV. The CDR3 DNA reads TGTGCCAGCAGCTCCCACGGGGGAGGGTCCTACGAGCAGTACGTC.

This rearrangement joins TRBV6-5 to TRBJ1-1; D perhaps matches TRBD1 (5 bases). Germline V lookup: CDR1 MNHEY, CDR2 SVGAGI. Between the trimmed V and J ends, which lost 2 bases and 4 bases, there was a span of 14 bases. The CDR3 totals 15 residues. CDR3 nucleotide sequence: TGTGCCAGCAGTTACGCCTCTGGGGGGGGCACTGAAGCTTTCTTT. Its translation: CASSYASGGGTEAFF.

The rearrangement joins TRBV14 to TRBJ2-1; D may be TRBD1 or TRBD2 (6 bases each). The CDR3 runs 15 residues. In germline, CDR1 is SGHDN, CDR2 FVKESK. The ends were cut back, 2 bases at V and 3 bases at J, with 11 bases in the middle. CDR3 protein: CASSQWGAGYNEQFF. DNA for the CDR3: TGTGCCAGCAGCCAATGGGGGGCAGGCTACAATGAGCAGTTCTTC.

The chain combines TRBV30 with TRBJ1-2; possible D gene TRBD1, 6 bases. CDR1 and CDR2 from the germline V gene are GTSNPN and SVGIG (reference sequence). V gave up 4 bases and J gave up 7 bases, with 13 bases separating them. This CDR3 spans 12 amino acids. The CDR3: CAWTATGAGYTF. The CDR3 DNA follows: TGTGCCTGGACCGCAACGGGGGCTGGCTACACCTTC.

The rearrangement links TRBV13 to TRBJ1-3, with 7 positions matching TRBD1. Germline CDR1 and CDR2: PRHDT and FYEKMQ (reference sequence). The CDR3 length is 14 residues. The ends lost 5 bases at V and 7 bases at J; junction bases unmatched: 8. CDR3 nucleotides: TGTGCCAGCAGCCCACCGGACAGGATGAACACCATATATTTT. Its protein product is CASSPPDRMNTIYF. Filled out from reference TRBV13 and TRBJ1-3, the complete variable domain reads AAGVIQSPRHLIKEKRETATLKCYPIPRHDTVYWYQQGPGQDPQFLISFYEKMQSDKGSIPDRFSAQQFSDYHSELNMSSLELGDSALYFCASSPPDRMNTIYFGEGSWLTVV.

J is TRBJ2-7 and V is TRBV30; 12 positions agree with TRBD2. This CDR3 has 16 amino acids. The germline V gene has CDR1 GTSNPN and CDR2 SVGIG (reference sequence). V shed 5 bases, J shed 0 bases, and the junction held 8 bases outside the gene matches. The CDR3 protein is CAWGLAGGMSSYEQYF. The CDR3 coding sequence is TGTGCCTGGGGTCTAGCGGGGGGGATGAGCTCCTACGAGCAGTACTTC. The variable domain in full, with the rest retrieved from reference TRBV30 and TRBJ2-7, is SQTIHQWPATLVQPVGSPLSLECTVEGTSNPNLYWYRQAAGRGLQLLFYSVGIGQISSEVPQNLSASRPQDRQFILSSKKLLLSDSGFYLCAWGLAGGMSSYEQYFGPGTRLTVT.

The count of this clone is one. The rearrangement joins TRBV5-5 to TRBJ1-1; TRBD1 agrees at 8 bases. CDR1 is SGHKS and CDR2 is YYEKEE in the germline V gene (reference sequence). The CDR3 is 15 amino acids. After removal of 4 bases from V and 7 bases from J, the junction contained 12 bases not matched to a gene. The CDR3 nucleotides are TGTGCCAGCAGCCTGGGGAGGACAGGGTATTTTGAAGCTTTCTTT. Translating it yields CASSLGRTGYFEAFF.

The chain couples TRBV30 to TRBJ1-2; 9 nucleotides match TRBD1. The CDR3 has 12 amino acids. Germline CDR1 is GTSNPN and CDR2 is SVGIG (reference sequence). V shed 7 bases and J 8 bases; nucleotides not matched to a gene: 8. The DNA of the CDR3 is TGTGCCTCCCGCGGGACAGGGACCGGCTACACCTTC. Protein sequence: CASRGTGTGYTF.

This clone was found a few times. The gene calls are TRBV2 and TRBJ1-5; 10 nucleotides agree with TRBD1. This CDR3 is built from 14 residues. Germline V CDR1 and CDR2: SNHLY, FYNNEI. Trimming removed 6 bases from V and 6 bases from J; junction bases left unmatched: 5. The CDR3 bases are TGTGCCAGCAGCGGGACAGGGGAGGGTCAGCCCCAGCATTTT. It yields the protein CASSGTGEGQPQHF.

V and J are TRBV28 and TRBJ2-7, with D unclear. The germline V gene encodes CDR1 MDHEN and CDR2 SYDVKM. The CDR3 sequence is 12 residues long. V was pared by 3 bases and J by 6 bases, with 9 bases between. CDR3 bases: TGTGCCAGCAGTTTGGTCCAAACCGAGCAGTACGTC. Its translation: CASSLVQTEQYV.

V usage is TRBV6-5 and J usage is TRBJ2-5; 7 bases agree with TRBD1. J lost 0 bases, V lost 2 bases, and 3 bases had no gene match. This CDR3 is 15 amino acids long. CDR1 MNHEY and CDR2 SVGAGI come from the germline V gene. The CDR3 DNA follows: TGTGCCAGCAGTTACCAAGACAGGGACCAAGAGACCCAGTACTTC. Translation gives CASSYQDRDQETQYF.

Only a few counts were recorded for this clone. This chain connects TRBV4-2 to TRBJ1-6; D uncertain. The CDR3 is 15 amino acids. Germline CDR1 reads LGHNA; CDR2 reads YNFKEQ. The V gene lost 0 bases and the J gene lost 5 bases, with 8 bases spanning the gap. This chain's CDR3 is CASSQEEGNNSPLHF. CDR3 coding DNA: TGTGCCAGCAGCCAAGAAGAGGGAAATAATTCACCCCTCCACTTT.